The source of this T cell receptor (beta chain) is a study of blood T cell repertoires in COVID-19. For the study at large: The United States, Italy and Spain were the sources of the acute and convalescent COVID-19 samples. PBMCs, B-cell-depleted T cells, or T cells were the source of the cDNA or gDNA that made up the material.

Original processing methods: It was from reference gene primer amplification that nucleated cell counts were estimated. The repertoire was sequenced with immunoSEQ multiplex PCR; TCRdb's copy has only in-frame clones and lacks some. D and trimming come from the DNA, and the V and J calls and clone size come from that table. The data hold 140,000 to 150,000 clones, with roughly nine tenths observed a single time. This clone was picked up one time. Germline trimming cut 5 bases from V and 6 bases from J; bases unmatched to any gene: 8. Germline CDR1 reads LNHDA; CDR2 reads SQIVND (reference sequence). This CDR3 is built from 15 residues.

This chain joins TRBV19 and TRBJ2-1; 9 bases are shared with TRBD2. The sample taken for sequencing was peripheral blood. The TCR was taken from a woman aged 60-75 years with active COVID-19. CDR3 coding DNA: TGTGCCAGTAGTTGGGTAGCGGGAGATTCCAATGAGCAGTTCTTC. Translated: CASSWVAGDSNEQFF.